This T cell receptor (beta chain) was profiled in a study of identical twins. CDR1 and CDR2 (germline): SQVTM, ANQGSEA. V dropped 4 bases and J dropped 4 bases, with 14 bases sitting between them. This CDR3 comprises 14 residues. Unique molecular identifiers were present on the cDNA, and a universal primer site came from template switching. MiXCR, run by TCRdb on the 5' RACE reads, gives a single entry per CDR3 protein. The repertoire includes fewer than 650,000 distinct CDR3 sequences, about 7.1% of them detected once, and around 1.6% sits in the top ten. Study-level results: The study found excess low generation probability among twin-shared out-of-frame alpha sequences.

This clonotype was picked up a small number of times. Antigen specificity is unknown. These records were also assigned to another study, of yellow fever vaccine responses in identical twins.

The rearrangement uses TRBV29-1 and TRBJ2-1, with a tentative D call TRBD2 (6 bases). The sequenced sample consisted of PBMCs. This TCR was recovered from a woman between 18 and 29 years old in good health. The CDR3 coding sequence is TGCAGCGTTGGTCGGGGACTTCGGTACAATGAGCAGTTCTTC. Translating gives CSVGRGLRYNEQFF.